This T cell receptor (beta chain) is drawn from a study of blood T cell repertoires in COVID-19. Generated by immunoSEQ multiplex PCR, the TCRdb table keeps only in-frame clones and is missing some. The repertoire holds under 250,000 clones, with nearly 90% as singletons. The germline gives CDR1 LNHNV, CDR2 YYDKDF (reference sequence). CDR3 length equals 16 residues. V dropped 4 bases and J dropped 1; count of bases not matched to a gene: 5. This clone was picked up a small number of times. Source material: peripheral blood. This sequence was found in a man aged 45-60 years with COVID-19, enrolled during active disease. This chain uses TRBV15 with TRBJ2-5, with 11 nucleotides matching TRBD1. The CDR3 DNA follows: TGTGCCACCAGCACCGGGACAGGGGGGGCCCAAGAGACCCAGTACTTC. Protein product: CATSTGTGGAQETQYF.